This note documents a single TCR beta chain sequence. Trimming removed 1 base at V and 14 bases at J, with 19 bases between. CDR1 SGDLS and CDR2 YYNGEE come from the germline V gene. The CDR3 loop spans 14 amino acids. This record comes from a study of blood T cell repertoires in COVID-19. Study-level information: Samples came from the United States, Italy and Spain, spanning acute and convalescent COVID-19. Sources were T cells, B-cell-depleted T cells, or PBMCs; the material itself was cDNA or gDNA.

Per the authors' pipeline: Amplifying reference gene primers gave estimates of nucleated cell counts. TCRdb's table, derived via immunoSEQ multiplex PCR, lists solely in-frame clones and lacks some. V and J calls and clone size are as listed in that table; D and trimming were resolved from the DNA. The data hold 150,000 to 200,000 clones, with around 85% observed a single time. The clonotype was recovered from a human donor with acute or convalescent COVID-19. The donor label of this sample is uncertain. The chain combines TRBV9 with TRBJ1-3, with D possibly matching TRBD1 (5 bases). Sequenced input: peripheral blood. CDR3 amino acids: CASSVTGLPPFLYF. In nucleotides, the CDR3 is TGTGCCAGCAGCGTAACAGGTCTACCCCCCTTCTTATATTTT.